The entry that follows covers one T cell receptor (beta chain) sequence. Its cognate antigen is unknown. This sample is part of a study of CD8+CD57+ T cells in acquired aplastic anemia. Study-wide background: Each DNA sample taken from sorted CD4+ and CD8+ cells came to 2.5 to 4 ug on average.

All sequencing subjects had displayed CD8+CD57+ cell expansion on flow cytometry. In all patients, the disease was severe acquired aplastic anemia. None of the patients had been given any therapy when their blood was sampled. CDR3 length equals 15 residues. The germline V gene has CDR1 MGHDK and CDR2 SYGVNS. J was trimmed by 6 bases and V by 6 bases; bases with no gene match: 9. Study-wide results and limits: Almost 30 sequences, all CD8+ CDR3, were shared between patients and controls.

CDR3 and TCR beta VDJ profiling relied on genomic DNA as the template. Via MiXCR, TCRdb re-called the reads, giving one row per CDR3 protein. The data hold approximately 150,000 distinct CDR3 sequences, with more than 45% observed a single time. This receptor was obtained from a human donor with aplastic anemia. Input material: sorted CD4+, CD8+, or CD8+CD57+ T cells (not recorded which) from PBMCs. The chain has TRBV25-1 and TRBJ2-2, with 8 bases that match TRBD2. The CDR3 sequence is CASRASGGLAGELFF. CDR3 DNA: TGTGCCAGCAGAGCCTCGGGAGGGCTTGCCGGGGAGCTGTTTTTT.